This entry lists 9 T cell receptor beta chains sequenced from one sample in a study of shared clonotypes between healthy human individuals. Using immunoSEQ multiplex PCR, the repertoire was profiled, and TCRdb retains in-frame clones only, with some absent. Of some 700,000 clones listed, roughly 91% are singletons. Sequencing was done on a sample of memory CD8+ T cells from PBMCs. Stated subset: CD45RO+ cells pooled with CCR7-negative TemRA cells. These receptors all come from a man younger than 35 in good health. Some clones in this sample may be carry-over from other donors' samples.

This chain joins TRBV5-1 and TRBJ2-7; TRBD2 agrees at 10 bases. This CDR3 region has 16 residues. With 2 bases clipped from V and 1 base from J, the junction kept 6 bases outside the gene matches. Germline V gene lookup returns CDR1 SGHRS and CDR2 YFSETQ. The CDR3 DNA sequence: TGCGCCAGCAGCTTTTCTAGCGGGAGTGAATCCTACGAGCAGTACTTC. The encoded protein is CASSFSSGSESYEQYF.

J is TRBJ2-4 and V is TRBV29-1; 11 bases map to TRBD1. Losses at the gene ends were 6 bases for V and 8 bases for J; bases not matched to a gene: 6. This CDR3 comprises 13 residues. The germline CDR1 and CDR2 sequences are SQVTM and ANQGSEA. The CDR3 region is CSVPDRGHDIQYF. The CDR3 nucleotides are TGCAGCGTCCCGGACAGGGGGCATGACATTCAGTACTTC.

This clone occurred once. The chain recombines TRBV5-1 with TRBJ1-4; D ambiguous. CDR3 length: 16 amino acids. V was trimmed by 4 bases and J by 1 base, leaving 14 bases between them. Germline V lookup: CDR1 SGHRS, CDR2 YFSETQ. CDR3 protein: CASSPKIRGTNEKLFF. DNA of the CDR3: TGCGCCAGCAGCCCCAAGATACGGGGAACTAATGAAAAACTGTTTTTT.

The chain is built from TRBV27 and TRBJ2-1, with D unclear. V was clipped by 7 bases and J by 0 bases, with 10 bases between them. The CDR3 is 14 amino acids. The germline V gene encodes CDR1 MNHEY and CDR2 SMNVEV (reference sequence). The CDR3 sequence is CASTAVGSYNEQFF. The CDR3 region has the DNA TGTGCCAGCACGGCGGTGGGCTCCTACAATGAGCAGTTCTTC.

This clone was detected only once. The CDR3 protein is CASRLWTGTGDGYTF. In DNA form, the CDR3 reads TGTGCCAGTAGACTTTGGACCGGGACAGGCGATGGCTACACCTTC. This sequence joins TRBV19 and TRBJ1-2; 8 nucleotides match TRBD1. CDR3 length equals 15 residues. Germline V gives CDR1 LNHDA, CDR2 SQIVND (reference sequence). The trim removed 6 bases at V and 6 bases at J, leaving 12 bases unmatched.

This clone came up a few times. In the same sample, other DNA sequences code for this CDR3. V gene TRBV9 combines with J gene TRBJ2-1, with D maybe TRBD2 (6 bases). Germline CDR1 reads SGDLS; CDR2 reads YYNGEE. The CDR3 loop spans 11 amino acids. V was pared by 3 bases and J by 9 bases, with 7 bases between. The CDR3 reads CASSGSGEQFF. Written as DNA, the CDR3 is TGTGCCAGCAGCGGTAGCGGTGAGCAGTTCTTC.

The V gene is TRBV7-2, the J gene TRBJ1-2, with D possibly matching TRBD1 (5 bases). V was pared by 5 bases and J by 4 bases, with 14 bases between. This CDR3 has 14 amino acids. Germline assignment: CDR1 SGHTA and CDR2 FQGNSA. The CDR3: CASSPPGGVYGYTF. The CDR3 DNA is TGTGCCAGCAGCCCCCCGGGGGGGGTCTATGGCTACACCTTC.

The chain recombines TRBV19 with TRBJ2-7; tentatively, D is TRBD2 (5 bases). CDR3 size: 13 residues. V was cut by 1 base and J by 6 bases, with 10 bases left in between. Germline values: CDR1 LNHDA, CDR2 SQIVND (reference sequence). DNA of the CDR3: TGTGCCAGTAGTATAGTTGCCGAGGGCGAGCAGTACTTC. Its protein product is CASSIVAEGEQYF. The complete variable domain, with remaining parts taken from reference TRBV19 and TRBJ2-7, reads DGGITQSPKYLFRKEGQNVTLSCEQNLNHDAMYWYRQDPGQGLRLIYYSQIVNDFQKGDIAEGYSVSREKKESFPLTVTSAQKNPTAFYLCASSIVAEGEQYFGPGTRLTVT.

The rearrangement joins TRBV7-6 to TRBJ1-4, with D possibly matching TRBD1 (6 bases). Germline V gene sequence: CDR1 SGHVS, CDR2 FNYEAQ. CDR3 length equals 16 residues. V shed 4 bases and J shed 8 bases, with 20 bases lying between them. CDR3 region: CASSSVSGTRGEKLFF. The CDR3 region has the DNA TGTGCCAGCAGCTCGGTATCCGGGACAAGGGGGGAAAAACTGTTTTTT.